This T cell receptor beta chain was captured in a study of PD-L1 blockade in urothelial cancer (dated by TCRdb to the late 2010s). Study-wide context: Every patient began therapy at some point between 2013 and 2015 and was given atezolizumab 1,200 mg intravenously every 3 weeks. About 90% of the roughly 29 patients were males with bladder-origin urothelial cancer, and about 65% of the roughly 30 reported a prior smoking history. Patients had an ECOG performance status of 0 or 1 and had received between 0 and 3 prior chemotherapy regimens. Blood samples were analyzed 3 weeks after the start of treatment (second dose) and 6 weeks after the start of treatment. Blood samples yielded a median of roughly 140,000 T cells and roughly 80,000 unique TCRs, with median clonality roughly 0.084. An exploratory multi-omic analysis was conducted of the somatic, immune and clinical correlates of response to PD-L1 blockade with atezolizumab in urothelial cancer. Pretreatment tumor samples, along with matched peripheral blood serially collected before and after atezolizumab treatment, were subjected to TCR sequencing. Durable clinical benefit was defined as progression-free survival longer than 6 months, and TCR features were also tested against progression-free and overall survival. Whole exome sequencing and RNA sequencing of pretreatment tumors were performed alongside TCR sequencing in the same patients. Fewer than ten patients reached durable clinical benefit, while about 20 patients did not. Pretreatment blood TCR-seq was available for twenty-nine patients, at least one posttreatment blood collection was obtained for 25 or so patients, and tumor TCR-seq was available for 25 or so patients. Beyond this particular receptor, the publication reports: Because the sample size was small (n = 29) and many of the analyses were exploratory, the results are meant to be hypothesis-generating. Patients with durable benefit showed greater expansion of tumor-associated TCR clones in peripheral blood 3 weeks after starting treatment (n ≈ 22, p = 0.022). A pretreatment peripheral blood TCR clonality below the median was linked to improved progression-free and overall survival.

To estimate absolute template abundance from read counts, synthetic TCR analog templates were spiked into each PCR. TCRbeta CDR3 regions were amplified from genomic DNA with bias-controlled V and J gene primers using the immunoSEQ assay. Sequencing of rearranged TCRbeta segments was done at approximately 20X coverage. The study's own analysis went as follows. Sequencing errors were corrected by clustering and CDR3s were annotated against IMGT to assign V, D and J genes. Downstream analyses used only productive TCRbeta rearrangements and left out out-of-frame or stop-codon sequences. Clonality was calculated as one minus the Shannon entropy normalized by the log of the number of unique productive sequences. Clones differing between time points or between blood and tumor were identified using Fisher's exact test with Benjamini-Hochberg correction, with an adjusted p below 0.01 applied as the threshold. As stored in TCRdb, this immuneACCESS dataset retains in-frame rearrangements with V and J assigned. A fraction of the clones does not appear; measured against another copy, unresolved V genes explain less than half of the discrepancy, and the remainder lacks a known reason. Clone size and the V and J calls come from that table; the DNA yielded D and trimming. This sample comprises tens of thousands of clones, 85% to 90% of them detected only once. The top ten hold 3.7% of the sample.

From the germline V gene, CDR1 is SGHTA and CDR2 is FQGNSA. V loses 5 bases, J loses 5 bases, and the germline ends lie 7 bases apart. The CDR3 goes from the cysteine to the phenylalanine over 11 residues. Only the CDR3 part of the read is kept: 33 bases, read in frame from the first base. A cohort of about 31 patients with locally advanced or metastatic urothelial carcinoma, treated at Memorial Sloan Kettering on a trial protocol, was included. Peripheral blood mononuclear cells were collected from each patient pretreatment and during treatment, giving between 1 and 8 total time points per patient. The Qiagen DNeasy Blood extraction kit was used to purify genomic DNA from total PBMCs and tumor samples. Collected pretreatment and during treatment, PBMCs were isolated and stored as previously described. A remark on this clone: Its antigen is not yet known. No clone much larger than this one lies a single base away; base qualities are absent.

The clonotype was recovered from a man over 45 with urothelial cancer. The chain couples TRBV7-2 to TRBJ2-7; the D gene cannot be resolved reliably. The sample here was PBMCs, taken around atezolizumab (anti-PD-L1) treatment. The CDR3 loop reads CASSQSHEQYF. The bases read TGTGCCAGCAGCCAAAGCCACGAGCAGTACTTC.